This entry lists 32 T cell receptor beta chains sequenced from one sample in a study of blood T cell repertoires in COVID-19. Libraries were prepared by immunoSEQ multiplex PCR; TCRdb keeps only in-frame clonotypes and omits some of them. The sample holds over 120,000 clones, 75% to 90% seen once. Sequences were obtained from PBMCs or T cells enriched from blood (not recorded which). The receptors originated from a man aged 55 to 70 who had recovered from COVID-19.

The chain carries TRBV11-2 and TRBJ1-1; unclear D gene. V lost 1 base and J 3 bases, leaving 15 bases between the germline ends. Germline CDR1 reads SGHAT; CDR2 reads FQNNGV. The CDR3 is 16 residues long. The CDR3 DNA reads TGTGCCAGCAGCTTAGGTTTTCAGATATCAGACACTGAAGCTTTCTTT. Its protein is CASSLGFQISDTEAFF.

V is TRBV11-2 and J is TRBJ2-7; 12 bases line up with TRBD2. CDR1 is SGHAT, CDR2 FQNNGV, per germline. V trimming: 5 bases; J trimming: 2 bases; junction bases outside the gene matches: 7. The CDR3 is 16 amino acids. The CDR3 sequence is CASSGTLAGGAYEQYF. CDR3 DNA sequence: TGTGCCAGCAGCGGGACACTAGCGGGAGGCGCCTACGAGCAGTACTTC.

The chain joins TRBV6-5 to TRBJ1-2, with D hard to call. Germline-derived CDR1 and CDR2 are MNHEY and SVGAGI. The CDR3 is 13 amino acids. The CDR3 protein is CATLGRETYGYTF. The CDR3 region has the DNA TGTGCGACCCTGGGGAGGGAGACCTATGGCTACACCTTC.

This clone was counted a single time. The chain carries TRBV18 and TRBJ1-2; D gene ambiguous. Per germline, CDR1 KGHSH and CDR2 LQKENI. The CDR3 spans 15 residues. V gave up 3 bases and J gave up 4 bases, with 15 bases separating them. The CDR3 loop is CASSPDRGGLYGYTF. In DNA form, the CDR3 reads TGTGCCAGCTCACCCGACCGGGGAGGGCTCTATGGCTACACCTTC.

The genes are TRBV27 and TRBJ2-7; TRBD2 might be the D (6 bases). Germline assignment: CDR1 MNHEY and CDR2 SMNVEV (reference sequence). Trimming stripped 3 bases from V and 0 bases from J, with 9 bases between. The CDR3 has 14 residues. As DNA, the CDR3 is TGTGCCAGCAGTTTCGGCGGGACCTCCTACGAGCAGTACTTC. Amino acid sequence: CASSFGGTSYEQYF.

The chain employs TRBV7-9 and TRBJ1-1; D is ambiguous. The CDR3 runs to 15 residues. CDR1 is SEHNR and CDR2 is FQNEAQ in the germline V gene (reference sequence). Trimming removed 11 bases from V and 0 bases from J, with 19 bases in between. The CDR3 DNA reads as TGTGCCGCTGATAACCGAGATTTCATGAACACTGAAGCTTTCTTT. Amino acid sequence: CAADNRDFMNTEAFF.

The chain has TRBV5-6 and TRBJ2-7; TRBD2 matches 14 bases. The CDR3 covers 15 residues. The V and J ends lost 4 bases and 7 bases, in that order; junction bases with no gene match: 7. Germline V gives CDR1 SGHDT, CDR2 YYEEEE. The CDR3 coding sequence is TGTGCCAGCAGCCCGACTAGCGGGAGGGCCTGGGAGCAGTACTTC. It specifies CASSPTSGRAWEQYF.

The table lists this clone with a count of one. The V and J genes are TRBV7-9 and TRBJ2-7; 8 bases fit TRBD1. This CDR3 region has 13 residues. Germline lookup yields CDR1 SEHNR and CDR2 FQNEAQ (reference sequence). V was clipped by 5 bases and J by 6 bases; unmatched bases: 6. The CDR3 spells CASSTQGAFEQYF. DNA for the CDR3: TGTGCCAGCAGCACCCAGGGGGCCTTCGAGCAGTACTTC.

The gene calls are TRBV12-3 or TRBV12-4 and TRBJ2-4, with D perhaps matching TRBD1 (6 bases). Trimming cost V 7 bases and J 2 bases, with 9 bases left between them. This CDR3 region has 13 residues. CDR3 in amino acids: CASNQGTKNIQYF. The CDR3 nucleotides are TGTGCCAGCAATCAGGGGACCAAAAACATTCAGTACTTC.

V gene TRBV19 combines with J gene TRBJ1-5; D not resolved. The CDR3 totals 18 residues. The V end was cut by 4 bases, the J end by 5 bases, with 24 bases between. CDR1 is LNHDA, CDR2 SQIVND, per germline (reference sequence). For the CDR3, the DNA is TGTGCCAGTAGTAGAACCCCCCCGCAGTCGAATCAGTATCAGCCCCAGCATTTT. Amino acid sequence: CASSRTPPQSNQYQPQHF.

The V gene is TRBV10-2, the J gene TRBJ1-1, with TRBD1 matching over 9 bases. The germline gives CDR1 WSHSY, CDR2 SAAADI. V was clipped by 4 bases and J by 7 bases; unmatched bases: 1. This CDR3 has 12 amino acids. The CDR3 region is CASSGQGVEAFF. CDR3 nucleotides: TGCGCCAGCAGTGGACAGGGGGTTGAAGCTTTCTTT.

CDR3 DNA: TGTGCCAGCAGCCAAGATGAGGCTAGCGGGAGAGGCACCTACGAGCAGTACTTC. Protein product: CASSQDEASGRGTYEQYF. The chain is built from TRBV3-1 (or the pseudogene TRBV3-2) and TRBJ2-7; 10 bases fit TRBD2. The germline gives CDR1 LGHDT, CDR2 YNNKEL (reference sequence). V lost 0 bases, J lost 2 bases, and 10 bases stayed unmatched. The CDR3 extends over 18 amino acids.

The chain recombines TRBV5-4 with TRBJ2-1, with TRBD2 matching over 9 bases. Trimming removed 2 bases from V and 7 bases from J; junction bases left unmatched: 7. The CDR3 runs 15 residues. Germline CDR1 and CDR2: SGHNT and YYREEE (reference sequence). CDR3 coding DNA: TGTGCCAGCAGCTTTCCGGGACTAGCAAGGAATGAGCAGTTCTTC. Protein: CASSFPGLARNEQFF.

This clone occurred a few times. This chain links TRBV19 with TRBJ1-5, with 10 bases identical to TRBD1. CDR1 LNHDA and CDR2 SQIVND come from the germline V gene (reference sequence). V dropped 3 bases and J dropped 6; count of bases not matched to a gene: 5. The CDR3 extends over 15 amino acids. The CDR3, as DNA: TGTGCCAGTAGTATCGGGGGGGACAGGGGTCAGCCCCAGCATTTT. Encoded protein: CASSIGGDRGQPQHF.

This clone was detected a few times. The chain uses TRBV4-1 and TRBJ1-1; TRBD1 matches 8 bases. V gave up 4 bases and J gave up 5 bases; unmatched junction bases: 9. The length of the CDR3 is 15 residues. Germline CDR1 and CDR2: MGHRA and YSYEKL. The CDR3 is CASSRQRTGKTEAFF. The CDR3 nucleotides are TGCGCCAGCAGCCGCCAACGGACAGGGAAAACTGAAGCTTTCTTT.

J is TRBJ2-2 and V is TRBV5-5; weak D call: TRBD1 (6 bases). The V gene lost 6 bases and the J gene lost 6 bases, with 21 bases spanning the gap. The V gene's germline CDR1 is SGHKS and CDR2 YYEKEE (reference sequence). The CDR3 sequence is 16 residues long. The CDR3 loop is CASTITGTPNSGELFF. The CDR3 nucleotides read TGTGCCAGCACCATAACCGGGACACCGAATTCCGGGGAGCTGTTTTTT.

This chain joins TRBV7-3 and TRBJ1-1, with a tentative D call TRBD1 (5 bases). The CDR3 has 15 residues. The germline CDR1 and CDR2 sequences are SGHTA and FQGTGA. With 2 bases removed from V and 0 bases from J, the gap between germline ends came to 10 bases. In nucleotides, the CDR3 is TGTGCCAGCAGCTTATCGACAGACTTGAACACTGAAGCTTTCTTT. Its protein is CASSLSTDLNTEAFF.

The J gene is TRBJ2-7, the V gene TRBV21-1; the table's D call of TRBD2 was not tested on the DNA. TRBV21-1 is deemed a pseudogene. The CDR3 is 16 residues long. As DNA, the CDR3 is TGTGCCAGCAGCAAAATAGCCCGGGGTGGGCCCTACGAGCAGTACTTC. Translation gives CASSKIARGGPYEQYF.

For the CDR3, the DNA is TGTGCCAGCAGCTTAACGGGGGGGCTCGAGCAGTTCTTC. It encodes CASSLTGGLEQFF. The rearrangement links TRBV13 to TRBJ2-1; 8 positions agree with TRBD2. Germline V CDR1 and CDR2: PRHDT, FYEKMQ (reference sequence). J gave up 10 bases and V 2 bases, and 4 bases lay outside the gene matches. The CDR3 sequence is 13 residues long.

This chain joins TRBV7-9 and TRBJ2-7; the D gene is possibly TRBD1 (5 bases). With 5 bases removed from V and 6 bases from J, the gap between germline ends came to 8 bases. Germline CDR1 and CDR2: SEHNR and FQNEAQ (reference sequence). This CDR3 contains 11 residues. CDR3: CASSLQGEQYF. The CDR3 region has the DNA TGTGCCAGCAGCCTCCAGGGCGAGCAGTACTTC.

This chain connects TRBV27 to TRBJ1-4, with D uncertain. CDR1 is MNHEY and CDR2 is SMNVEV in the germline V gene (reference sequence). There are 15 residues in the CDR3. Trimming removed 1 base at V and 8 bases at J, with 14 bases between. The CDR3 region is CASSLFWPEGEKLFF. DNA for the CDR3: TGTGCCAGCAGTTTATTTTGGCCGGAGGGCGAAAAACTGTTTTTT.

The chain recombines TRBV11-2 with TRBJ2-1; TRBD2 aligns across 10 bases. The CDR3 contains 15 residues. The V and J ends lost 5 bases and 13 bases, in that order; junction bases with no gene match: 14. Germline V gene lookup returns CDR1 SGHAT and CDR2 FQNNGV. The CDR3 nucleotides are TGTGCCAGCAGCCAAAGCGGGGGGGCCTTTCCTCCCCAGTTCTTC. The encoded protein is CASSQSGGAFPPQFF.

V is TRBV11-2 and J is TRBJ1-2; 7 bases line up with TRBD1. This CDR3 region has 14 residues. Germline CDR1 and CDR2: SGHAT and FQNNGV. V lost 0 bases, J lost 2 bases, and 0 bases stayed unmatched. Here the CDR3 reads CASSLDRGNYGYTF. CDR3 in DNA: TGTGCCAGCAGCTTAGACAGGGGGAACTATGGCTACACCTTC.

J is TRBJ1-6 and V is TRBV4-1; tentatively, D is TRBD1 (6 bases). The CDR3 has 17 residues. The germline gives CDR1 MGHRA, CDR2 YSYEKL. Deletions cut 6 bases from V and 10 bases from J, with 25 bases between. CDR3 sequence reads: CASRKVRGHEYSSPLHF. Written as DNA, the CDR3 is TGCGCCAGCAGGAAAGTCAGGGGCCACGAATACAGCTCACCCCTCCACTTT.

This chain joins TRBV7-9 and TRBJ1-6, with a possible D match to TRBD1 (5 bases). V gave up 3 bases and J gave up 8 bases, with 11 bases separating them. CDR3 length: 14 residues. CDR1 and CDR2 (germline): SEHNR, FQNEAQ (reference sequence). CDR3 DNA sequence: TGTGCCAGCAGCTTCGTACAGGACCATTCACCCCTCCACTTT. Its translation: CASSFVQDHSPLHF.

This chain uses TRBV11-2 with TRBJ2-2; 7 positions match TRBD2. Looked up from germline, CDR1 is SGHAT and CDR2 is FQNNGV. The CDR3 spans 14 residues. The V segment lost 5 bases and the J segment 6 bases; nucleotides outside the gene matches: 6. The CDR3 protein is CASSPSGIAGELFF. The CDR3, as DNA: TGTGCCAGCAGCCCAAGCGGGATCGCCGGGGAGCTGTTTTTT.

The genes are TRBV18 and TRBJ1-2, with a tentative D call TRBD1 (5 bases). CDR1 KGHSH and CDR2 LQKENI come from the germline V gene. Trimming cost V 6 bases and J 7 bases, with 18 bases left between them. The CDR3 runs 14 residues. In nucleotides, the CDR3 is TGTGCCAGCTCGCCGGCTGGGGGGGAGGCTGGCTACACCTTC. Its protein is CASSPAGGEAGYTF.

This chain joins TRBV5-5 and TRBJ2-7; D is uncertain. CDR3 length: 14 residues. Trimming stripped 2 bases from V and 3 bases from J, with 12 bases between. The germline V gene encodes CDR1 SGHKS and CDR2 YYEKEE (reference sequence). The CDR3 bases are TGTGCCAGCAGCTTAAGTTTGCCTAGCTACGAGCAGTACTTC. As protein: CASSLSLPSYEQYF.

The chain is built from TRBV29-1 and TRBJ2-2; TRBD1 matches at 7 bases. Trimming took 7 bases from V and 5 from J; bases not matched to a gene: 4. Germline CDR1 reads SQVTM; CDR2 reads ANQGSEA. The CDR3 consists of 12 residues. CDR3 sequence reads: CSGQGVTGELFF. In nucleotides, the CDR3 is TGCAGCGGACAGGGAGTGACCGGGGAGCTGTTTTTT.

The chain is built from TRBV5-1 and TRBJ2-2; D perhaps matches TRBD2 (5 bases). Trimming took 7 bases from V and 6 from J, leaving 7 bases between them. The CDR3 totals 11 residues. Looked up from germline, CDR1 is SGHRS and CDR2 is YFSETQ. The CDR3 DNA follows: TGCGCCAGCGGAGGTCCCGGGGAGCTGTTTTTT. It is translated as CASGGPGELFF.

The rearrangement joins TRBV6-5 to TRBJ1-4, with 10 nucleotides matching TRBD1. Germline V gene lookup returns CDR1 MNHEY and CDR2 SVGAGI. The CDR3 runs 14 residues. V lost 6 bases to trimming and J lost 4 bases; unmatched junction nucleotides: 2. The CDR3 protein is CASRRTGGNEKLFF. CDR3 bases: TGTGCCAGCAGACGGACAGGGGGTAATGAAAAACTGTTTTTT.

This clone came up once. The chain links TRBV5-5 to TRBJ1-1, with 7 bases that match TRBD1. CDR3 length: 15 amino acids. The V gene end was trimmed by 5 bases and the J gene end by 2 bases; junction bases not matched to a gene: 9. Germline V CDR1 and CDR2: SGHKS, YYEKEE (reference sequence). The CDR3 loop reads CASSFGTVTNTEAFF. The CDR3 region has the DNA TGTGCCAGCAGTTTCGGGACAGTTACAAACACTGAAGCTTTCTTT.